Included here is one T cell receptor beta chain sequence, with context. Its antigen is unidentified. Relative to the germline gene, one junction end is altered; a read error may explain this. These data are taken from a study of T cells after yellow fever vaccination. Whole-study results and caveats: Weaker in magnitude, the secondary response showed a faster peak on day 5 versus 15. Sorted repertoires could include abundant contaminating clonotypes from bulk cells. Once the booster was given, most primary-vaccination clones reappeared, at around 96% for CD4 and 88% for CD8.

The CDR3 sequence is 13 residues long. As TCR cDNA was made by 5'RACE template switching, a universal primer site and UMIs were added. From the 5' RACE reads, TCRdb called clonotypes with MiXCR, one entry per CDR3 protein. The table has 150,000 to 200,000 distinct CDR3 sequences, 5.5% to 7.5% seen once. This sequence joins TRBV12-3 or TRBV12-4 and TRBJ1-2, with TRBD1 matching 7 bases. Sequencing was performed on CD4+ T cells sorted from PBMCs, taken less than 6 days after the first yellow fever vaccination. This sequence was found in a man between 18 and 29 years old who received the YFV17D yellow fever vaccine. The CDR3 region has the DNA TGTGCCAGCAGACGATCGGGACAGCCCTATTCATACTTC. Encoded protein: CASRRSGQPYSYF.